These T cell receptor beta chains were read from a single sample in a study of identical twins. TCRdb recomputed calls from the 5' RACE reads with MiXCR, one row per CDR3 protein. The sample contains a few hundred thousand distinct CDR3 sequences, 9.5% to 10% of which appear only once. The data also belong to a second study, concerning yellow fever vaccine responses in identical twins.

The specimen was PBMCs. The origin of the receptors is a woman aged 18-29 years in good health. CDR3s include the opening cysteine and the closing phenylalanine or tryptophan. D genes are given only for firm matches. Clone size, where shown, is once, few, many, or a class for clones that have expanded.

j_call v_call clone_size d_call cdr3_nt cdr3_aa
TRBJ2-7 TRBV11-2 many TRBD2 TGTGCCAGCAGCCTACGGGGGGAGCCCGGCGAGCAGTACTTC CASSLRGEPGEQYF
TRBJ1-5 TRBV12-3/TRBV12-4 NA NA TGTGCCAGCAGTTCCCATGGTCAGCCCCAGCATTTT CASSSHGQPQHF
TRBJ2-2 TRBV4-3 NA NA TGCGCCAGCAGCCAAGCGGGGTTGACCGGGGAGCTGTTTTTT CASSQAGLTGELFF
TRBJ2-5 TRBV29-1 NA NA TGCAGCGTTGACTGGGTCGGGCAGACCCAGTACTTC CSVDWVGQTQYF
TRBJ1-3 TRBV18 few NA TGTGCCAGCTCACCTCAGGGAACATCGAACACCATATATTTT CASSPQGTSNTIYF
TRBJ2-6 TRBV12-3/TRBV12-4 many NA TGTGCCAGCAGTTTAGAAGCTGGGGCCAACGTCCTGACTTTC CASSLEAGANVLTF
TRBJ1-6 TRBV4-2 NA NA TGTGCCAGCAGCCAAGATTACAGAGACAATTCACCCCTCCACTTT CASSQDYRDNSPLHF
TRBJ2-5 TRBV29-1 NA NA TGCAGCGTTGCAAAAGAGACCCAGTACTTC CSVAKETQYF
TRBJ2-1 TRBV2 few NA TGTGCCAGCAGTGCAGTGGGGGGCAGCTACAATGAGCAGTTCTTC CASSAVGGSYNEQFF
TRBJ2-5 TRBV5-1 many NA TGCGCCAGCAGCTTGGCCCAAGGGACGGGGAAAGAGACCCAGTACTTC CASSLAQGTGKETQYF
TRBJ2-3 TRBV7-2 few NA TGTGCCAGCAGCTTCGAGGTGTCTGACACAGATACGCAGTATTTT CASSFEVSDTDTQYF
TRBJ2-2 TRBV5-6 few TRBD2 TGTGCCAGCAGCTCAATAGCGGGAGGCAGAACCGGGGAGCTGTTTTTT CASSSIAGGRTGELFF
TRBJ2-7 TRBV19 few TRBD2 TGTGCCAGTAGTATCGGGGCTAGCGGGAGTCCCGGTATGCGCGAGCAGTACTTC CASSIGASGSPGMREQYF
TRBJ2-1 TRBV20-1 few TRBD2 TGCAGTGCTACAGGACTAGCGGGGGGGTTAAGATACAATGAGCAGTTCTTC CSATGLAGGLRYNEQFF
TRBJ2-7 TRBV9 NA TRBD2 TGTGCCAGCAGCGCGCTAGCGGGGGGCTCCGAGCAGTACTTC CASSALAGGSEQYF
TRBJ2-5 TRBV5-1 few NA TGCGCCAGCAGCTTGACCGGGGCAGGGAAGGAGACCCAGTACTTC CASSLTGAGKETQYF
TRBJ1-4 TRBV5-1 few TRBD1 TGCGCCAGCAGCTCCCCAACAGGGGCAACTAATGAAAAACTGTTTTTT CASSSPTGATNEKLFF
TRBJ2-1 TRBV6-1 few NA TGTGCCAGCTCCAAGAGCTCCTACAATGAGCAGTTCTTC CASSKSSYNEQFF
TRBJ1-1 TRBV5-1 NA NA TGCGCCAGCAGCTCGATACGAGGTGAAGCTTTCTTT CASSSIRGEAFF
TRBJ2-7 TRBV2 NA TRBD1 TGTGCCAGCAGTGGGGACAGGGCCCCCTACGAGCAGTACTTC CASSGDRAPYEQYF
TRBJ2-3 TRBV7-9 many TRBD1 TGTGCCAGCCCTCCGGGACAGGGGGCTACAGATACGCAGTATTTT CASPPGQGATDTQYF
TRBJ1-5 TRBV6-1 NA TRBD1 TGTGCCAGCTCCGGACAGGGGGTCAATCAGCCCCAGCATTTT CASSGQGVNQPQHF
TRBJ2-7 TRBV2 few TRBD1 TGTGCCAGCAGTGTTGGGACAGGTTTCGCCGAGCAGTACTTC CASSVGTGFAEQYF
TRBJ1-1 TRBV5-5 NA NA TGTGCCAGCAGCTTGGAAGGTTCGGTGGGGAACACTGAAGCTTTCTTT CASSLEGSVGNTEAFF
TRBJ2-7 TRBV27 few NA TGTGCCAGCAGTTCCTACGCAGCCGAGCAGTACTTC CASSSYAAEQYF
TRBJ1-2 TRBV7-9 NA NA TGTGCCAGCAGCTCGACGGCCACCAGGGCTGGCTACACCTTC CASSSTATRAGYTF
TRBJ1-6 TRBV7-2 many NA TGTGCCAGCAGCTCCCCCCCGGGGTCCGCCTATAATTCACCCCTCCACTTT CASSSPPGSAYNSPLHF
TRBJ2-6 TRBV12-3/TRBV12-4 NA NA TGTGCCAGCAGGCCGATTATGGGGGACTCTGGGGCCAACGTCCTGACTTTC CASRPIMGDSGANVLTF
TRBJ2-1 TRBV12-3/TRBV12-4 NA NA TGTGCCAGCAGCCCCTTGGGTCCGAGCAATGAGCAGTTCTTC CASSPLGPSNEQFF
TRBJ2-1 TRBV12-3/TRBV12-4 few TRBD2 TGTGCCAGCGCGGCGGGGGGGTACAATGAGCAGTTCTTC CASAAGGYNEQFF
TRBJ2-7 TRBV7-6 NA NA TGTGCCAGCAGCCCCCACCGGTGGACGGAGTCCTACGAGCAGTACTTC CASSPHRWTESYEQYF
TRBJ2-1 TRBV5-1 many NA TGCGCCAGCAGCTTGGCTACAGGCACCTATTCCTACAATGAGCAGTTCTTC CASSLATGTYSYNEQFF
TRBJ2-7 TRBV6-6 NA NA TGTGCCAGCCTAACGGGGAGCGAGCAGTACTTC CASLTGSEQYF
TRBJ1-2 TRBV25-1 many NA TGTGCCAGCAGTGAATCCGGGTTTGGATTAAATGGCTACACCTTC CASSESGFGLNGYTF